This is a list of T cell receptor beta chains from one sample in a study of regulatory T cells in long-lasting Graves disease. TCRdb ran MiXCR on the multiplex PCR reads and lists one entry per CDR3 protein. The repertoire holds about 310,000 distinct CDR3 sequences, with 15% to 20% as singletons. The input for sequencing was peripheral blood mononuclear cells (PBMCs), taken at new diagnosis, from a patient treated with antithyroid drugs. The source of these receptors is a female donor with Graves disease. Each CDR3 is given with its conserved first and last residue. The D gene is left open where the match is weak. Clone size is given for some rows only: seen once, a few or many times, or a class if the clone is expanded.

many,TRBD2,TRBV30,TRBJ2-3,TGTGCCTGGAGCGCCGGGACTAGCCTCACAGATACGCAGTATTTT,CAWSAGTSLTDTQYF
-,-,TRBV11-2,TRBJ2-3,TGTGCCAGCAGCCCAGTAGGTCAGGGTACAGATACGCAGTATTTT,CASSPVGQGTDTQYF
many,-,TRBV28,TRBJ2-3,TGTGCCAGTGAGGCCAGCGGGCGGGAAGATACGCAGTATTTT,CASEASGREDTQYF
few,-,TRBV19,TRBJ1-1,TGTGCCAGTAGTATCCTAGGAGGGATTGAAGCTTTCTTT,CASSILGGIEAFF
many,TRBD1,TRBV27,TRBJ2-7,TGTGCCAGCAGTTTTCGACAGGGCTACGAGCAGTACTTC,CASSFRQGYEQYF
many,-,TRBV6-4,TRBJ1-4,TGTGCCAGCAGCCGGAGGGAAGGTGAAAAACTGTTTTTT,CASSRREGEKLFF
many,TRBD2,TRBV20-1,TRBJ2-5,TGCAGTGCGCAAGGGGCTAGCGGAGTAGAGACCCAGTACTTC,CSAQGASGVETQYF
many,TRBD1,TRBV24-1,TRBJ2-3,TGTGCCACCAGTGATCCGGACAGGTTCGCAGATACGCAGTATTTT,CATSDPDRFADTQYF
many,-,TRBV3-1,TRBJ2-3,TGTGCCAGCAGCCAAACCGGGACCACAGATACGCAGTATTTT,CASSQTGTTDTQYF
-,TRBD2,TRBV5-1,TRBJ2-3,TGCGCCAGCAGCGTGGGACTAGCAGACTACACAGATACGCAGTATTTT,CASSVGLADYTDTQYF
many,TRBD2,TRBV27,TRBJ2-4,TGTGCCAGCGGTTTTGGTAGGCCTAGCGGGGGTGGGGACATTCAGTACTTC,CASGFGRPSGGGDIQYF
many,-,TRBV12-5,TRBJ1-5,TGTGCTAGTGAAACAGGGCTACTTAGCAATCAGCCCCAGCATTTT,CASETGLLSNQPQHF
many,TRBD1,TRBV2,TRBJ2-2,TGTGCCACCTCGCAGGGGACAGGGAGCACCGGGGAGCTGTTTTTT,CATSQGTGSTGELFF
few,TRBD2,TRBV7-6,TRBJ2-1,TGTGCCAGCAGCTTAGCCGCTAGCCCTGGACTAGCGGCCTACAATGAGCAGTTCTTC,CASSLAASPGLAAYNEQFF
many,TRBD1,TRBV19,TRBJ2-5,TGTGCCTCCCAGGGGGTTCAAGAGACCCAGTACTTC,CASQGVQETQYF
few,TRBD1,TRBV19,TRBJ2-7,TGTGCCAGTAGCACTTACCACAGAGGGACAGGGGGCTACGAGCAGTACTTC,CASSTYHRGTGGYEQYF
many,-,TRBV30,TRBJ2-3,TGTGCCTGGAGTGCAGGGGATGGAGGGACAGATACGCAGTATTTT,CAWSAGDGGTDTQYF
-,-,TRBV4-1,TRBJ1-1,TGCGCCAGCAGCCAAGATTCGGACACGGAAAACACTGAAGCTTTCTTT,CASSQDSDTENTEAFF
many,TRBD2,TRBV6-5,TRBJ2-3,TGTGCCAGCAGTTACCTCCTGGCCGGGACTAGCTCGTCTCCCGGAGATACGCAGTATTTT,CASSYLLAGTSSSPGDTQYF
few,-,TRBV20-1,TRBJ1-2,TGCAGTGCTAGAGATCTCGCCCAGCTTCATAACTATGGCTACACCTTC,CSARDLAQLHNYGYTF
-,-,TRBV7-2,TRBJ2-7,TGTGCCAGCAGCTTAGACACGGGCGTTTACTACGAGCAGTACTTC,CASSLDTGVYYEQYF
many,-,TRBV28,TRBJ1-3,TGTGCCAGCAGTTTATCTCCCCCACAGTTCTCTGGAAACACCATATATTTT,CASSLSPPQFSGNTIYF
-,-,TRBV19,TRBJ2-7,TGTGCCAGTAGTACCATCCCTTTCGAGCAGTACTTC,CASSTIPFEQYF
-,-,TRBV6-4,TRBJ1-2,TGTGCCAGCAGTTGGGGGACATCTAACTATGGCTACACCTTC,CASSWGTSNYGYTF
many,TRBD2,TRBV6-1,TRBJ2-2,TGTGCCAGCACCCTCGATCAGGGACTAGCCCACACCGGGGAGCTGTTTTTT,CASTLDQGLAHTGELFF
few,-,TRBV5-1,TRBJ2-5,TGCGCCAGCAGCTTTGGGCAGTCCAGGGGGGCCCAGTACTTC,CASSFGQSRGAQYF
many,-,TRBV12-3/TRBV12-4,TRBJ2-2,TGTGCCAGCTCAAGATCTGGGACAACCGGGGAGCTGTTTTTT,CASSRSGTTGELFF
few,-,TRBV10-2,TRBJ1-1,TGCGCCAGCAGAGGCGGGGGGGGCACTGAAGCTTTCTTT,CASRGGGGTEAFF
many,-,TRBV3-1,TRBJ2-7,TGTGCCAGCAGCCAAGGGTCAGGCTACGAGCAGTACTTC,CASSQGSGYEQYF
few,-,TRBV19,TRBJ2-5,TGTGCCAGTAGTATAGATTCATGGGAGACCCAGTACTTC,CASSIDSWETQYF
many,-,TRBV9,TRBJ2-2,TGTGCCAGCAGCCCCCACGGTACCCTGCGGGCCGGGGAGCTGTTTTTT,CASSPHGTLRAGELFF
many,-,TRBV3-1,TRBJ2-1,TGTGCCAGCAGCCAAGGGGGGATTGAGCAGTTCTTC,CASSQGGIEQFF
many,-,TRBV28,TRBJ1-1,TGTGCCAGCAGTTTAAGAGGGGGGACCCTAAACACTGAAGCTTTCTTT,CASSLRGGTLNTEAFF
-,-,TRBV28,TRBJ2-1,TGTGCCAGCAGTCTCGGTGGTCTAGGGTTCTCCAATGAGCAGTTCTTC,CASSLGGLGFSNEQFF
-,TRBD2,TRBV7-2,TRBJ2-1,TGTGCCAGCAGACCGTCGGGGGGACACAATGAGCAGTTCTTC,CASRPSGGHNEQFF
many,-,TRBV3-1,TRBJ1-2,TGTGCCAGCAGCCAAGAGCGGAAGCCCTATGGCTACACCTTC,CASSQERKPYGYTF
-,-,TRBV6-4,TRBJ2-1,TGTGCCAGCAGCGGCACCGGCAATGAGCAGTTCTTC,CASSGTGNEQFF
many,TRBD1,TRBV19,TRBJ1-3,TGTGCCAGTAGTCCCGGGACAGTTGACACCATATATTTT,CASSPGTVDTIYF
-,TRBD2,TRBV4-1,TRBJ2-7,TGCGCCAGCAGCCAAGATCAACTAGCGAGCTACGAGCAGTACTTC,CASSQDQLASYEQYF
many,-,TRBV30,TRBJ2-7,TGTGCCTGGAGAAATCTGGGGGCTCATTACGAGCAGTACTTC,CAWRNLGAHYEQYF
many,TRBD1,TRBV12-3/TRBV12-4,TRBJ1-1,TGTGCCAGCAGAAACAGGGGGAACACTGAAGCTTTCTTT,CASRNRGNTEAFF